These 17 T cell receptor beta chains came from one sample sequenced in a study of blood T cells in healthy people across ages. Then a second PCR, running roughly 6 to 11 cycles, was carried out with a sample-barcoded 5' primer and a J-beta primer mix. MiXCR, applied by TCRdb to the 5' RACE reads, yields one record per CDR3 protein. The data contain 850,000 to 1,300,000 distinct CDR3 sequences, over 35% of them seen just once; the ten biggest clones take up over 15%. Sequencing was done on a sample of blood. These receptors originate from a woman aged 60-75 years in good health.

V gene TRBV7-2 combines with J gene TRBJ2-5; 14 bases are shared with TRBD2. The length of the CDR3 is 17 residues. V lost 6 bases, J lost 1 base, and 7 bases stayed unmatched. CDR1 is SGHTA and CDR2 is FQGNSA in the germline V gene. The CDR3 reads CASSLGLAGAGQETQYF. The CDR3 DNA follows: TGTGCCAGCAGTCTGGGACTAGCGGGAGCTGGCCAAGAGACCCAGTACTTC.

CDR3 coding DNA: TGCAGTGCTAGAGATTCTCGCGGGGCGAACTACGAGCAGTACTTC. Translated: CSARDSRGANYEQYF. The V gene is TRBV20-1, the J gene TRBJ2-4; the D gene is possibly TRBD2 (6 bases). The end of the DNA aligns better with TRBJ2-7, so the J call may be wrong. The CDR3 has 15 residues. Germline V gene lookup returns CDR1 DFQATT and CDR2 SNEGSKA (reference sequence).

This clonotype was seen a handful of times. The rearrangement joins TRBV6-2 or TRBV6-3 to TRBJ2-5; D remains unclear. The DNA end is more similar to TRBJ2-7, so the J call may be wrong. CDR3 length: 13 residues. Germline-derived CDR1 and CDR2 are MNHEY and SVGEGT. The CDR3 DNA reads TGTGCCAGCAGTGATACGAACTCCTACGAGCAGTACTTC. Amino acids: CASSDTNSYEQYF.

This clonotype was seen a handful of times. The chain couples TRBV11-2 to TRBJ1-6; D possibly corresponds to TRBD1 (5 bases). Per germline, CDR1 SGHAT and CDR2 FQNNGV. The CDR3 consists of 17 residues. V shed 1 base and J shed 9 bases, with 19 bases lying between them. CDR3 loop: CASSLVSRQMILSPLHF. The DNA of the CDR3 is TGTGCCAGCAGCTTAGTTTCCCGACAGATGATCCTTTCACCCCTCCACTTT.

This clonotype was observed a few times. The chain combines TRBV5-1 with TRBJ2-7; the match to TRBD2 covers 9 bases. Germline CDR1 reads SGHRS; CDR2 reads YFSETQ. After removal of 0 bases from V and 6 bases from J, the junction contained 4 bases not matched to a gene. The CDR3 extends over 14 amino acids. The CDR3 sequence: CASSLVGTSREQYF. The DNA of the CDR3 is TGCGCCAGCAGCTTGGTTGGGACTAGCCGCGAGCAGTACTTC. Drawing the rest from reference TRBV5-1 and TRBJ2-7, the complete variable domain is KAGVTQTPRYLIKTRGQQVTLSCSPISGHRSVSWYQQTPGQGLQFLFEYFSETQRNKGNFPGRFSGRQFSNSRSEMNVSTLELGDSALYLCASSLVGTSREQYFGPGTRLTVT.

To note about this clonotype: A much more abundant neighbour one base away suggests this may be a read error. The V and J genes are TRBV6-6 and TRBJ1-1; no clear D. Germline loops: CDR1 MNHNY, CDR2 SVGAGI (reference sequence). This CDR3 has 11 amino acids. CDR3 in DNA: TGTGCCAGCAGTTACGACACTGGAGCTTTCTTT. Amino acid sequence: CASSYDTGAFF.

This chain joins TRBV6-2 or TRBV6-3 and TRBJ2-1, with D unresolved. Germline values: CDR1 MNHEY, CDR2 SVGEGT. The length of the CDR3 is 13 residues. Trimming took off 2 bases at V and 9 bases at J, with 11 bases between the two ends. DNA of the CDR3: TGTGCCAGCAGTTACCGGTTTGGACGTGAGCAGTTCTTC. It translates to CASSYRFGREQFF.

J is TRBJ2-1 and V is TRBV20-1, with TRBD1 matching over 8 bases. The ends lost 6 bases at V and 6 bases at J; junction bases unmatched: 7. Per germline, CDR1 DFQATT and CDR2 SNEGSKA (reference sequence). The CDR3 is made up of 13 amino acids. CDR3 nucleotides: TGCAGTGCGCATCTAACAGGGGGCAATGAGCAGTTCTTC. Translating it yields CSAHLTGGNEQFF.

This chain links TRBV2 with TRBJ2-3; D is unclear. CDR1 is SNHLY and CDR2 is FYNNEI in the germline V gene. V dropped 4 bases and J dropped 2 bases, with 10 bases sitting between them. This CDR3 is built from 14 residues. CDR3 residues: CASSVVQTTDTQYF. In nucleotides, the CDR3 is TGTGCCAGCAGTGTCGTACAAACCACAGATACGCAGTATTTT.

J is TRBJ2-4 and V is TRBV27; D remains unclear. The last part of the DNA fits TRBJ2-7 better; the J call may be wrong. Germline V gene data show CDR1 as MNHEY and CDR2 as SMNVEV (reference sequence). The CDR3 is made up of 14 amino acids. The CDR3 sequence is CASGPDIATYEQYF. The CDR3 DNA follows: TGTGCCAGCGGGCCTGACATTGCCACCTACGAGCAGTACTTC.

The genes are TRBV7-6 and TRBJ2-1, with 10 bases fitting TRBD2. The CDR3 runs 18 residues. Germline loops: CDR1 SGHVS, CDR2 FNYEAQ. V shed 1 base and J 2 bases; nucleotides not matched to a gene: 8. CDR3 DNA sequence: TGTGCCAGCAGCTTAGGGCTAGCTAGCGGGAGCCCCTACAATGAGCAGTTCTTC. Protein product: CASSLGLASGSPYNEQFF.

The rearrangement uses TRBV25-1 and TRBJ1-2, with unresolved D. Germline V CDR1 and CDR2: MGHDK, SYGVNS. Trimming left V 6 bases short and J 6 bases short, with 14 bases between. This CDR3 is built from 13 residues. The CDR3, as DNA: TGTGCCAGCAGAAAAGGATTAAGGGATGGCTACACCTTC. Translated: CASRKGLRDGYTF.

This chain connects TRBV11-2 to TRBJ2-7; tentative D call: TRBD2 (6 bases). The CDR3 totals 17 residues. Germline-derived CDR1 and CDR2 are SGHAT and FQNNGV. V was shortened by 2 bases and J by 2 bases, with 19 bases between the two germline ends. The CDR3 loop reads CASSLRSWDSNPYEQYF. CDR3 in DNA: TGTGCCAGCAGCTTAAGGTCCTGGGACTCGAACCCCTACGAGCAGTACTTC.

V is TRBV12-5 and J is TRBJ1-1; D gene uncertain. Per germline, CDR1 LGHNT and CDR2 FRNRAP. V gave up 2 bases and J gave up 1 base, with 5 bases separating them. The CDR3 has 13 residues. The DNA of the CDR3 is TGTGCTAGTGGTTTGAAACCGAACACTGAAGCTTTCTTT. Translation gives CASGLKPNTEAFF.

This clonotype is a singleton in its sample. The chain has TRBV9 and TRBJ1-2; TRBD1 aligns across 9 bases. This CDR3 has 15 amino acids. In germline, CDR1 is SGDLS, CDR2 YYNGEE. V gave up 3 bases and J gave up 4 bases; unmatched junction bases: 7. The CDR3 here is CASSARDRDGYGYTF. The CDR3 region has the DNA TGTGCCAGCAGCGCACGGGACAGGGACGGCTATGGCTACACCTTC.

This clonotype has a handful of counts. J is TRBJ2-3 and V is TRBV20-1; D is tentatively TRBD1 or TRBD2 (5 bases each). The CDR3 contains 13 residues. V gave up 6 bases and J gave up 6 bases, with 16 bases separating them. Germline V gives CDR1 DFQATT, CDR2 SNEGSKA (reference sequence). The DNA of the CDR3 is TGCAGTGCAACCGGGACGGTGCGGGATACGCAGTATTTT. It specifies CSATGTVRDTQYF.

This clonotype was picked up many times. The rearrangement uses TRBV7-3 and TRBJ1-1; 8 nucleotides match TRBD1. V shed 2 bases and J 3 bases; nucleotides not matched to a gene: 5. CDR3 length: 15 residues. Per germline, CDR1 SGHTA and CDR2 FQGTGA. The chain's CDR3 is CASSLGQGRHTEAFF. CDR3 bases: TGTGCCAGCAGCTTAGGACAGGGTAGGCACACTGAAGCTTTCTTT.